The T cell receptor (beta chain) under discussion was sequenced for a study of identical twins. This clonotype was seen a handful of times. cDNA molecules carried unique molecular identifiers, and template switching added a universal primer site. Using its own MiXCR run on the 5' RACE reads, TCRdb lists one record per CDR3 protein. The table lists about 220,000 distinct CDR3 sequences, roughly 7.5% of them singletons. These same data were also listed under a study on yellow fever vaccine responses in identical twins.

The TCR comes from a young woman in good health. Sequencing was carried out using memory (CD45RO+) T cells sorted from blood.

Here the CDR3 DNA reads TGTGCCAGCAGCCAACCGGGACTAGCTACCTACAATGAGCAGTTCTTC. Amino acids: CASSQPGLATYNEQFF. The rearrangement joins TRBV14 to TRBJ2-1, with TRBD2 matching 9 bases. V shed 2 bases, J shed 2 bases, and the junction held 4 bases outside the gene matches. The CDR3 sequence is 16 residues long. Germline assignment: CDR1 SGHDN and CDR2 FVKESK.